The 9 T cell receptor beta chains reported below all come from one sample, sequenced in a study of technical replicates of blood from a handful of donors (dated by TCRdb to the late 2010s). Receptors were amplified or captured by the immunoSEQ multiplex PCR assay. TCRdb holds this immuneACCESS table with in-frame rearrangements only. Some clones are missing; in checked studies, unresolved V genes explain under half, and the rest has no known cause. This sample has tens of thousands of clones in its table, and 93% of those were observed once. The ten largest make up roughly 0.25% of the sample. The sequenced sample consisted of T cells isolated from PBMCs. The receptors were sampled from a human donor in good health.

The rearrangement joins TRBV29-1 to TRBJ1-2; D perhaps matches TRBD1 (5 bases). From germline, CDR1 is SQVTM and CDR2 ANQGSEA. V lost 2 bases, J lost 8 bases, and 15 bases lay in between. CDR3 length equals 13 residues. The CDR3 DNA sequence: TGCAGCGTTGAACGGGGGGGTTTAAGGGGCTACACCTTC. It specifies CSVERGGLRGYTF.

This rearrangement joins TRBV7-7 to TRBJ2-7, with D perhaps matching TRBD2 (6 bases). V lost 5 bases and J 2 bases, leaving 16 bases between the germline ends. The CDR3 totals 15 residues. The germline gives CDR1 SSHAT, CDR2 FNYEAQ (reference sequence). CDR3 nucleotides: TGTGCCAGCAGCCCGTTCACCGGGAGCACCTACGAGCAGTACTTC. Amino acids: CASSPFTGSTYEQYF.

V usage is TRBV13 and J usage is TRBJ2-2; 7 bases align to TRBD2. CDR3 size: 15 residues. Looked up from germline, CDR1 is PRHDT and CDR2 is FYEKMQ (reference sequence). Trimming cost V 5 bases and J 2 bases; bases outside gene matches: 5. The CDR3 DNA follows: TGTGCCAGCAGCCCGGGACTACCTAACACCGGGGAGCTGTTTTTT. Protein sequence: CASSPGLPNTGELFF.

This clone appeared once. The chain has TRBV27 and TRBJ2-7, with D unresolved. CDR3 length: 14 amino acids. CDR1 MNHEY and CDR2 SMNVEV come from the germline V gene (reference sequence). V was pared by 5 bases and J by 0 bases, with 11 bases between. The DNA of the CDR3 is TGTGCCAGCAGTCTAACCCCTAACTCCTACGAGCAGTACTTC. It is translated as CASSLTPNSYEQYF.

The chain has TRBV9 and TRBJ1-5; no clear D gene. The CDR3 runs to 15 residues. Per germline, CDR1 SGDLS and CDR2 YYNGEE. Trimming took off 0 bases at V and 5 bases at J, with 12 bases between the two ends. The CDR3 DNA reads as TGTGCCAGCAGCGTAGGAGCACGCCGGGATCAGCCCCAGCATTTT. Protein product: CASSVGARRDQPQHF.

The chain joins TRBV18 to TRBJ1-2, with TRBD1 as a possible D gene (5 bases). The CDR3 sequence is 16 residues long. Trimming cost V 6 bases and J 4 bases, with 21 bases left between them. Germline V gene sequence: CDR1 KGHSH, CDR2 LQKENI. CDR3 amino acids: CASSAGMSGLGYGYTF. In DNA, the CDR3 is TGTGCCAGCTCCGCCGGTATGTCAGGGCTCGGCTATGGCTACACCTTC.

This chain links TRBV28 with TRBJ2-1; tentative D call: TRBD2 (6 bases). The V gene lost 3 bases and the J gene lost 10 bases, with 16 bases spanning the gap. The CDR3 runs 14 residues. The germline V gene encodes CDR1 MDHEN and CDR2 SYDVKM. DNA of the CDR3: TGTGCCAGCAGTTTGGTGGACTACCTCCCCGAGCAGTTCTTC. Amino acid sequence: CASSLVDYLPEQFF. Complete variable domain (other parts from reference TRBV28 and TRBJ2-1): DVKVTQSSRYLVKRTGEKVFLECVQDMDHENMFWYRQDPGLGLRLIYFSYDVKMKEKGDIPEGYSVSREKKERFSLILESASTNQTSMYLCASSLVDYLPEQFFGPGTRLTVL.

This sequence joins TRBV4-1 and TRBJ2-1; 15 bases are a match to TRBD2. The CDR3 runs to 19 residues. Germline loops: CDR1 MGHRA, CDR2 YSYEKL. V gave up 4 bases and J gave up 0 bases; unmatched junction bases: 7. The CDR3 sequence: CASSPPGLAGGYSYNEQFF. The CDR3 nucleotides are TGCGCCAGCAGCCCCCCAGGACTAGCGGGGGGGTACTCCTACAATGAGCAGTTCTTC.

The chain is built from TRBV28 and TRBJ2-3; D gene ambiguous. The CDR3 loop spans 15 amino acids. Germline values: CDR1 MDHEN, CDR2 SYDVKM. V was pared by 1 base and J by 0 bases, with 8 bases between. In DNA, the CDR3 is TGTGCCAGCAGTTTATCAGGAATGAGCACAGATACGCAGTATTTT. As protein: CASSLSGMSTDTQYF. Full variable domain (missing parts from reference TRBV28 and TRBJ2-3): DVKVTQSSRYLVKRTGEKVFLECVQDMDHENMFWYRQDPGLGLRLIYFSYDVKMKEKGDIPEGYSVSREKKERFSLILESASTNQTSMYLCASSLSGMSTDTQYFGPGTRLTVL.